The next 17 T cell receptor beta chains were all read from a single sample in a study of T cells in Graves' hyperthyroidism and ophthalmopathy. Regions amplified from RNA transcripts were the TCR beta CDR3 regions. A set of HTBI primers served as the primers for a first-round RT-PCR of the TCR CDR3. MiXCR, run by TCRdb on the multiplex PCR reads, gives a single entry per CDR3 protein. The table shows 200,000 to 300,000 distinct CDR3 sequences, with around 26% occurring only once. Sequencing was done on a sample of blood. These receptor sequences come from a woman aged 35 to 49 with Graves' ophthalmopathy.

The chain couples TRBV4-3 to TRBJ2-7; D ambiguous. The length of the CDR3 is 13 residues. The germline V gene has CDR1 LGHNA and CDR2 YSLEER. The V and J ends lost 2 bases and 6 bases respectively, with 11 bases between them. The CDR3 sequence is CASSQNLMGEQYF. The CDR3, as DNA: TGCGCCAGCAGCCAAAACTTGATGGGCGAGCAGTACTTC.

V usage is TRBV6-1 and J usage is TRBJ1-5; D unresolved. Germline V gives CDR1 MNHNS, CDR2 SASEGT. V lost 6 bases to trimming and J lost 2 bases, with 8 bases between them. The CDR3 totals 13 residues. The CDR3 sequence is CASREFGNQPQHF. The CDR3 nucleotides are TGTGCCAGCAGAGAGTTCGGCAATCAGCCCCAGCATTTT.

This clonotype has ten or more counts. The chain recombines TRBV19 with TRBJ2-2; 12 bases align to TRBD2. Germline V lookup: CDR1 LNHDA, CDR2 SQIVND (reference sequence). The CDR3 consists of 16 residues. V gave up 3 bases and J gave up 6 bases; unmatched junction bases: 5. The CDR3 DNA sequence: TGTGCCAGTAGTATGAGACTAGCGGGAGTTTCCGGGGAGCTGTTTTTT. Protein product: CASSMRLAGVSGELFF. Based on the CDR3 plus reference TRBV19 and TRBJ2-2, the full variable domain is DGGITQSPKYLFRKEGQNVTLSCEQNLNHDAMYWYRQDPGQGLRLIYYSQIVNDFQKGDIAEGYSVSREKKESFPLTVTSAQKNPTAFYLCASSMRLAGVSGELFFGEGSRLTVL.

This clonotype was seen at least ten times. The chain links TRBV12-3 or TRBV12-4 to TRBJ1-5; TRBD1 matches 7 bases. The J segment lost 2 bases and the V segment lost 2 bases, leaving 3 bases of the junction unmatched. The CDR3 sequence is 15 residues long. CDR3 in DNA: TGTGCCAGCAGTTTACAGGGGGGTGGCAATCAGCCCCAGCATTTT. Translated, it gives CASSLQGGGNQPQHF.

The CDR3 here is CASSSVGSYYEQYF. CDR3 in DNA: TGCGCCAGCAGCTCCGTTGGAAGCTACTACGAGCAGTACTTC. This rearrangement joins TRBV5-1 to TRBJ2-7; D unclear. The germline V gene has CDR1 SGHRS and CDR2 YFSETQ. Trimming shortened V by 3 bases and J by 3 bases, and 13 bases separated the two germline ends. This CDR3 has 14 residues.

This clonotype was recorded at least ten times. This rearrangement joins TRBV6-5 to TRBJ1-1; D is possibly TRBD1 (5 bases). In germline, CDR1 is MNHEY, CDR2 SVGAGI. Trimming removed 2 bases at V and 1 base at J, with 14 bases between. The CDR3 is 16 amino acids. CDR3 amino acids: CASSYHIPGENTEAFF. DNA of the CDR3: TGTGCCAGCAGTTACCATATCCCGGGGGAGAACACTGAAGCTTTCTTT.

This sequence joins TRBV28 and TRBJ2-5; D assignment may be TRBD1 or TRBD2 (5 bases each). The V end lost 5 bases, the J end lost 4 bases, and 17 bases lay between the germline ends. The CDR3 sequence is 15 residues long. CDR1 and CDR2 from the germline V gene are MDHEN and SYDVKM. The CDR3 sequence: CASSPQTKGRETQYF. The CDR3 DNA is TGTGCCAGCAGTCCACAAACGAAGGGGAGAGAGACCCAGTACTTC.

This clonotype was seen repeatedly, ten times or more. The V call is TRBV27, the J call TRBJ2-7; D perhaps matches TRBD2 (6 bases). The V end was cut by 6 bases, the J end by 5 bases, with 14 bases between. Germline V gene sequence: CDR1 MNHEY, CDR2 SMNVEV (reference sequence). The CDR3 covers 13 residues. Here the CDR3 reads CASSLTGRHEQYF. The CDR3 nucleotides read TGTGCCAGCAGCCTGACTGGGAGGCACGAGCAGTACTTC.

The chain couples TRBV7-6 to TRBJ2-7; 10 bases match TRBD2. Germline CDR1 and CDR2: SGHVS and FNYEAQ. V shed 2 bases, J shed 3 bases, and the junction held 25 bases outside the gene matches. This CDR3 is 22 amino acids long. As DNA, the CDR3 is TGTGCCAGCAGCTTACTCACAGGGGCGCGAGCTAGCGGGAGTATGAGGAGCTACGAGCAGTACTTC. It translates to CASSLLTGARASGSMRSYEQYF. Full variable domain (rest looked up from reference TRBV7-6 and TRBJ2-7): GAGVSQSPRYKVTKRGQDVALRCDPISGHVSLYWYRQALGQGPEFLTYFNYEAQQDKSGLPNDRFSAERPEGSISTLTIQRTEQRDSAMYRCASSLLTGARASGSMRSYEQYFGPGTRLTVT.

The chain uses TRBV6-1 and TRBJ2-5; 7 bases are a match to TRBD1. Germline V lookup: CDR1 MNHNS, CDR2 SASEGT. This CDR3 is 16 amino acids long. The V segment lost 10 bases and the J segment 1 base; nucleotides outside the gene matches: 15. This chain's CDR3 is CAIFITQTGPQETQYF. The CDR3 nucleotides are TGTGCCATTTTCATCACCCAGACAGGGCCCCAAGAGACCCAGTACTTC.

This clonotype was seen repeatedly, ten times or more. The CDR3 sequence: CASTVDPRGGYTF. As DNA, the CDR3 is TGTGCCAGCACTGTTGACCCGAGGGGCGGCTACACCTTC. The rearrangement joins TRBV27 to TRBJ1-2; a weak D match, TRBD1 (5 bases). Germline V gene data show CDR1 as MNHEY and CDR2 as SMNVEV (reference sequence). The CDR3 consists of 13 residues. Trimming shortened V by 7 bases and J by 8 bases, and 17 bases separated the two germline ends.

The chain joins TRBV27 to TRBJ1-2; tentatively, D is TRBD1 (6 bases). Deletions cut 0 bases from V and 4 bases from J, with 18 bases between. Germline V gene data show CDR1 as MNHEY and CDR2 as SMNVEV (reference sequence). The CDR3 consists of 17 residues. The CDR3 loop is CASSLSQSTGTAYGYTF. The CDR3 nucleotides read TGTGCCAGCAGTTTATCCCAATCAACAGGGACTGCCTATGGCTACACCTTC.

There are a few counts of this clonotype. At one boundary the junction diverges from the germline segment, which might be a read error. V is TRBV3-1 and J is TRBJ2-5; the match to TRBD2 covers 10 bases. The CDR3 runs to 15 residues. Germline V lookup: CDR1 LGHDT, CDR2 YNNKEL (reference sequence). CDR3 DNA: TGTGTCAGCAGCTACGGGACTAGCGTGCGGGAGACCCAGTACTTC. Amino acids: CVSSYGTSVRETQYF.

This clonotype has a count of ten or more. The gene calls are TRBV20-1 and TRBJ2-7, with no clear D. This CDR3 is 13 amino acids long. Germline V gene sequence: CDR1 DFQATT, CDR2 SNEGSKA (reference sequence). The V end lost 1 base, the J end lost 2 bases, and 9 bases lay between the germline ends. CDR3 loop: CSARVSATYEQYF. Here the CDR3 DNA reads TGCAGTGCTAGAGTGAGTGCAACCTACGAGCAGTACTTC.

This clonotype came up once. Just one base apart from a much larger clone, this may be a read error. The chain is built from TRBV6-1 and TRBJ2-1; a weak D match, TRBD1 (5 bases). The CDR3 runs to 14 residues. CDR1 and CDR2 from the germline V gene are MNHNS and SASEGT. DNA for the CDR3: TGTGCCAGCAGTGAAAGCAGGGTCGGCAATGATCAGTTCTTC. Its protein product is CASSESRVGNDQFF.

The table lists this clonotype with many counts. The V call is TRBV7-6, the J call TRBJ2-7; 8 bases are shared with TRBD1. CDR1 and CDR2 from the germline V gene are SGHVS and FNYEAQ. The CDR3 contains 15 residues. V lost 5 bases, J lost 0 bases, and 6 bases stayed unmatched. CDR3 region: CASSTGQGGSYEQYF. Here the CDR3 DNA reads TGTGCCAGCAGCACCGGACAGGGTGGCTCCTACGAGCAGTACTTC.

This clonotype was seen repeatedly, ten times or more. The CDR3 does not close with the conserved phenylalanine or tryptophan, likely indicating a read error. This rearrangement joins TRBV7-2 to TRBJ2-7; D unresolved. The V end lost 7 bases, the J end lost 0 bases, and 10 bases lay between the germline ends. This CDR3 region has 13 residues. Germline values: CDR1 SGHTA, CDR2 FQGNSA. The chain's CDR3 is CASNVQSSYEQYL. The CDR3, as DNA: TGTGCCAGCAACGTTCAGAGCTCCTACGAGCAGTACCTC.